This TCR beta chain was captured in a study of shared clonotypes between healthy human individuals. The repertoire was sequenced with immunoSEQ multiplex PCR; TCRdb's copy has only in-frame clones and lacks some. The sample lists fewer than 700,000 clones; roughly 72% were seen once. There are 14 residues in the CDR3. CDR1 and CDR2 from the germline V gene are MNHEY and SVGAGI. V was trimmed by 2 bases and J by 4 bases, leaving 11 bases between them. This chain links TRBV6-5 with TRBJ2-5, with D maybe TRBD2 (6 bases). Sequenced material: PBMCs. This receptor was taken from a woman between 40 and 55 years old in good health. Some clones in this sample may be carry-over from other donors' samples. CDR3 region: CASSYGRKGETQYF. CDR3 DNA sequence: TGTGCCAGCAGTTACGGGAGGAAGGGAGAGACCCAGTACTTC.